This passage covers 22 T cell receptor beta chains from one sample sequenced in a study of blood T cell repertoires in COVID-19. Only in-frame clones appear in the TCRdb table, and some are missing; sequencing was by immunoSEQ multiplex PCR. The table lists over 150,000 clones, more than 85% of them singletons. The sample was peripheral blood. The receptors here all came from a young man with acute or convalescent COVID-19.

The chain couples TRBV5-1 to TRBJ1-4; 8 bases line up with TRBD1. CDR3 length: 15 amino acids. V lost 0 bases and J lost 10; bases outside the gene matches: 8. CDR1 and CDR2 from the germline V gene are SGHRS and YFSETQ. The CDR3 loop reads CASSLARTGLGKLFF. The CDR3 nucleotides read TGCGCCAGCAGCTTGGCCCGGACAGGGCTGGGAAAACTGTTTTTT.

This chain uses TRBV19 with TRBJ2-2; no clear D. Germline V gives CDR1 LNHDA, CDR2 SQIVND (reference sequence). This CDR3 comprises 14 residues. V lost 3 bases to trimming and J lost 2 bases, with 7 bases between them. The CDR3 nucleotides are TGTGCCAGTAGTATCATCAGAAACACCGGGGAGCTGTTTTTT. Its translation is CASSIIRNTGELFF.

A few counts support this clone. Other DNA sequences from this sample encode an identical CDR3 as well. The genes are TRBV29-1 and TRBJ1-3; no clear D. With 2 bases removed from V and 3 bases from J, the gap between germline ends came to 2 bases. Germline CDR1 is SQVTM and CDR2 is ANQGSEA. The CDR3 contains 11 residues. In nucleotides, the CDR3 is TGCAGCGTTGAACGTGGAAACACCATATATTTT. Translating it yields CSVERGNTIYF.

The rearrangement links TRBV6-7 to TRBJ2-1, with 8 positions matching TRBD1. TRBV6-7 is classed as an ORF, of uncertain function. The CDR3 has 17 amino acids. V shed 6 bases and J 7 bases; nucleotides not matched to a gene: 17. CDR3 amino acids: CASSLTKTGGRINEQFF. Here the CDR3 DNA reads TGTGCCAGCAGCTTAACTAAAACAGGGGGTCGAATAAATGAGCAGTTCTTC.

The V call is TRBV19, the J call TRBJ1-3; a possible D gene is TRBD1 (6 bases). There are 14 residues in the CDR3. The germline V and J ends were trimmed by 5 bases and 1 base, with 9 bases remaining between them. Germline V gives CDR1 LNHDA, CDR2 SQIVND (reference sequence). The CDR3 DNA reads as TGTGCCAGTAGTGACAGGAGGTCTGGAAACACCATATATTTT. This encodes CASSDRRSGNTIYF.

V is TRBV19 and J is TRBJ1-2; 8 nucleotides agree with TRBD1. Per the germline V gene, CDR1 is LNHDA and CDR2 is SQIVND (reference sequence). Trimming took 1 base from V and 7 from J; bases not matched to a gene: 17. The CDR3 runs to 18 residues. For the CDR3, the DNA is TGTGCCAGTAGTATAGGCTTAAGGGGACAGGCCCGTCGACTTGGCTACACCTTC. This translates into CASSIGLRGQARRLGYTF.

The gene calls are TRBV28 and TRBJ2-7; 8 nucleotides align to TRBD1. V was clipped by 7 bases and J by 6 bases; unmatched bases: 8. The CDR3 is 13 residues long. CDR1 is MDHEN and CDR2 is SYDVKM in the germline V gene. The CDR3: CASTDRVPSEQYF. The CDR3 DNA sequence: TGTGCCAGCACGGACAGGGTCCCGTCCGAGCAGTACTTC. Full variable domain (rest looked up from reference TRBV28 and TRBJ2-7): DVKVTQSSRYLVKRTGEKVFLECVQDMDHENMFWYRQDPGLGLRLIYFSYDVKMKEKGDIPEGYSVSREKKERFSLILESASTNQTSMYLCASTDRVPSEQYFGPGTRLTVT.

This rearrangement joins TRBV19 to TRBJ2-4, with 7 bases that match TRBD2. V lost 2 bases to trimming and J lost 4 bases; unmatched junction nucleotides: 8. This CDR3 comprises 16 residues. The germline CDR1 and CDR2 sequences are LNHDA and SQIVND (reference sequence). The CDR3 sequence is CASSISGRRGKNIQYF. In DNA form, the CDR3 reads TGTGCCAGTAGTATATCGGGGAGGCGGGGGAAAAACATTCAGTACTTC. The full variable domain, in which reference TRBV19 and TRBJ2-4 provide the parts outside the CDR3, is DGGITQSPKYLFRKEGQNVTLSCEQNLNHDAMYWYRQDPGQGLRLIYYSQIVNDFQKGDIAEGYSVSREKKESFPLTVTSAQKNPTAFYLCASSISGRRGKNIQYFGAGTRLSVL.

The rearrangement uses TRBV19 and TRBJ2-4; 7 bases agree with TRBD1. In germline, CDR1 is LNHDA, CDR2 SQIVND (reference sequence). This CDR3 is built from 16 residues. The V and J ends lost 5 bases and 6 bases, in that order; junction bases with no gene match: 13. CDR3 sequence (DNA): TGTGCCAGTAGTCCGCTCGAGGGGGCGAAGGGAAACATTCAGTACTTC. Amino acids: CASSPLEGAKGNIQYF.

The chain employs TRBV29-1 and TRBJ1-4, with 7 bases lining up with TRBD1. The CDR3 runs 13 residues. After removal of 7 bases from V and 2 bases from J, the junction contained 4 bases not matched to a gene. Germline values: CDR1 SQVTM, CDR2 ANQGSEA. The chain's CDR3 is CSAQGQTNEKLFF. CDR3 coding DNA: TGCAGCGCCCAGGGACAGACTAATGAAAAACTGTTTTTT.

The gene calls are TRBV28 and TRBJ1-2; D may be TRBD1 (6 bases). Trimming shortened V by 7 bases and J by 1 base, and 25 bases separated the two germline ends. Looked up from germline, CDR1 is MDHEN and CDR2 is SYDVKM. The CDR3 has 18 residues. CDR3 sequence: CASTYGRFGQPYNYGYTF. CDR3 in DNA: TGTGCCAGCACCTACGGGCGATTTGGACAGCCCTATAACTATGGCTACACCTTC.

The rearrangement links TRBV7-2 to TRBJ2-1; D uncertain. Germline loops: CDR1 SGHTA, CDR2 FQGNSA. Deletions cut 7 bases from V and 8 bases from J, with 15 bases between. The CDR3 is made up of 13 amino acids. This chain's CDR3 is CASKPFAVDEQFF. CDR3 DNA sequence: TGTGCCAGCAAGCCGTTTGCGGTGGATGAGCAGTTCTTC.

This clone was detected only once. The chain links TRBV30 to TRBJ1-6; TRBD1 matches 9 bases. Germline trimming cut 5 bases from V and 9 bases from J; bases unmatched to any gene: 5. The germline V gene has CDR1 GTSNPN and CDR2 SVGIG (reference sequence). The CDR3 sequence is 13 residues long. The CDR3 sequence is CAWGVQGASPLHF. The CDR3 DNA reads TGTGCCTGGGGGGTACAGGGGGCTTCACCCCTCCACTTT.

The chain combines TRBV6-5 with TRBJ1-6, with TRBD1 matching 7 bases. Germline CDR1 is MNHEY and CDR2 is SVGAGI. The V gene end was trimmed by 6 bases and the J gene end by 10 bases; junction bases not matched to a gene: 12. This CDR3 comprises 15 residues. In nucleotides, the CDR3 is TGTGCCAGCAGGGATGGGACAGTCGGTGGGTCACCCCTCCACTTT. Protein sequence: CASRDGTVGGSPLHF.

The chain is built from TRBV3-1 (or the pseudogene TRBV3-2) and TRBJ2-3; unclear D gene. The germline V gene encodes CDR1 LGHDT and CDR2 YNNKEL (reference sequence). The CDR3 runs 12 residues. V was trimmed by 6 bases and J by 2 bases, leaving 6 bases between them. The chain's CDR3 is CASRGLTDTQYF. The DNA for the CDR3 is TGTGCCAGCAGGGGCCTCACAGATACGCAGTATTTT.

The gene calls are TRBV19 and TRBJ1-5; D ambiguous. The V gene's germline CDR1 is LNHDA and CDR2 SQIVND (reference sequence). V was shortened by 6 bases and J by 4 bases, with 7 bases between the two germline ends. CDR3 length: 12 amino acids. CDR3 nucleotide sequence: TGTGCCAGTAGGGAGGGAAATCAGCCCCAGCATTTT. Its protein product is CASREGNQPQHF.

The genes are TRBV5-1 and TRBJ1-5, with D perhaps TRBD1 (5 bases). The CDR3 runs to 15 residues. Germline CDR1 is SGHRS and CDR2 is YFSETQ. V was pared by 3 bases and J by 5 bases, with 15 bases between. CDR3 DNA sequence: TGCGCCAGCAGCTCCAACGGGGGTGTCGATCAGCCCCAGCATTTT. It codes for CASSSNGGVDQPQHF.

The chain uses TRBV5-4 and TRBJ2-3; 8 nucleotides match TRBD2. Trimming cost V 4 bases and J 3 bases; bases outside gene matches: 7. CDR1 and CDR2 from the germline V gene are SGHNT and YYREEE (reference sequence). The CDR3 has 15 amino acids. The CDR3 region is CASSQAGVGTDTQYF. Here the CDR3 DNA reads TGTGCCAGCAGCCAAGCGGGAGTGGGGACAGATACGCAGTATTTT.

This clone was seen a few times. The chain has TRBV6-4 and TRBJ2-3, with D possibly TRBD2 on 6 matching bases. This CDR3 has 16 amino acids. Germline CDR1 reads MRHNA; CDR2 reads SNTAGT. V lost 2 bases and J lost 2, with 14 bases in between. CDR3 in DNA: TGTGCCAGCAGTGACCCGGGACTTAGCCCCACAGATACGCAGTATTTT. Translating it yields CASSDPGLSPTDTQYF.

CDR3 sequence reads: CASSNLGGSSQPQHF. The DNA for the CDR3 is TGTGCCAGTAGTAATCTCGGAGGATCGAGTCAGCCCCAGCATTTT. J is TRBJ1-5 and V is TRBV19; no clear D gene. In germline, CDR1 is LNHDA, CDR2 SQIVND (reference sequence). The CDR3 is 15 residues long. Trimming removed 4 bases at V and 6 bases at J, with 16 bases between.

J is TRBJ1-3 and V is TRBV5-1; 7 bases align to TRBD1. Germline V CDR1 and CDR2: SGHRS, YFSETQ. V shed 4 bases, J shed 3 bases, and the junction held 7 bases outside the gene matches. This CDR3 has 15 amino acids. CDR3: CASSPDRNYGNTIYF. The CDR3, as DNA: TGCGCCAGCAGCCCGGACAGGAACTATGGAAACACCATATATTTT.

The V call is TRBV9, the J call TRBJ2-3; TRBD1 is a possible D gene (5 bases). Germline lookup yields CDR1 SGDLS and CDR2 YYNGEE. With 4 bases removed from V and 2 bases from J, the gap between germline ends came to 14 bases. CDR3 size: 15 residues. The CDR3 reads CASSPGHGNTDTQYF. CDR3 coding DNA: TGTGCCAGCAGCCCTGGACACGGAAACACAGATACGCAGTATTTT. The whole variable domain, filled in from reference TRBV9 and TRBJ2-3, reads DSGVTQTPKHLITATGQRVTLRCSPRSGDLSVYWYQQSLDQGLQFLIQYYNGEERAKGNILERFSAQQFPDLHSELNLSSLELGDSALYFCASSPGHGNTDTQYFGPGTRLTVL.